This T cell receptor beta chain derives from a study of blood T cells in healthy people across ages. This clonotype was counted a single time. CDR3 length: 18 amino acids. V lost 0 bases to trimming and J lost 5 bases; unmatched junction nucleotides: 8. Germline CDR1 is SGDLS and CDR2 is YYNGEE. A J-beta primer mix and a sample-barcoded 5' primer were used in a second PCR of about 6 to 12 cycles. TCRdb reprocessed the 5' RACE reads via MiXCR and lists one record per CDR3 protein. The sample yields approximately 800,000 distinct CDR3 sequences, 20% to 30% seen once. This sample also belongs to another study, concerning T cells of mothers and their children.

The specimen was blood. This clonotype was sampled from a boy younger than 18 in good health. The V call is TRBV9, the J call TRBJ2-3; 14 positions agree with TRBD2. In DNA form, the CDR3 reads TGTGCCAGCAGCGTAGCCCCCGGAGGGACTAGCGGGGGAGATACGCAGTATTTT. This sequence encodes CASSVAPGGTSGGDTQYF.